Described below is a single T cell receptor beta chain sequence and its context. The antigen is undetermined. These data originate in a study of CD8+CD57+ T cells in acquired aplastic anemia. Study in general: The sorted CD4+ and CD8+ cells yielded an average about 3.5 ug of DNA. Study outcomes and limitations: In CD8+ cells, Simpson's diversity showed no significant difference between patients and controls. Patients had about 31 CD8+ CDR3 sequences in common with controls (the shared set).

The sequenced patients had an expansion of CD8+CD57+ cells seen by flow cytometry. Each of the patients presented with severe acquired aplastic anemia. The CDR3 has 14 amino acids. V was trimmed by 5 bases and J by 1 base, leaving 11 bases between them. Germline V lookup: CDR1 SGHTA, CDR2 FQGTGA. For CDR3 and TCR beta VDJ profiling, genomic DNA was the template used. TCRdb re-analysed the reads in MiXCR, keeping a single row per CDR3 protein. The table records about 160,000 distinct CDR3 sequences, around half of them present only once. Sequenced material: sorted CD4+, CD8+, or CD8+CD57+ T cells (not recorded which) from PBMCs. This sequence joins TRBV7-3 and TRBJ1-1; D uncertain. The clonotype originates from a human donor with aplastic anemia. The CDR3 spells CASSATAQNTEAFF. In DNA form, the CDR3 reads TGTGCCAGCAGCGCCACCGCGCAGAACACTGAAGCTTTCTTT. The entire variable domain, with the rest obtained from reference TRBV7-3 and TRBJ1-1, is as follows: GAGVSQTPSNKVTEKGKYVELRCDPISGHTALYWYRQSLGQGPEFLIYFQGTGAADDSGLPNDRFFAVRPEGSVSTLKIQRTERGDSAVYLCASSATAQNTEAFFGQGTRLTVV.